This T cell receptor (beta chain) appears in the sequencing data of a study of cytomegalovirus exposure and HLA in healthy donors. Overall study: Among approximately 390 genotyped donors, around 82% fell in the Caucasian-associated ancestry cluster. Study-wide findings and caveats: Immune exposure data for these donors was limited to CMV serostatus. It has been reported that TCR beta sequences accurately predicted the HLA-A and HLA-B alleles of most subjects. In a later analysis, TCR beta V- and J-gene trimming was associated with a missense DCLRE1C variant.

This CDR3 is 16 amino acids long. With V trimmed by 4 bases and J by 6 bases, 10 bases remained unmatched. Germline CDR1 LNHNV, CDR2 YYDKDF (reference sequence). On this clone: The antigen is not known.

The primer mix had 60 Vbeta and 13 Jbeta primers. Produced via immunoSEQ multiplex PCR; TCRdb's table is partial and in-frame only. The table has around 93,000 clones, under 85% seen once; the top ten hold about 3%. Sample: PBMCs. This clonotype originated in a woman in her thirties or forties in good health and CMV-seronegative. The chain joins TRBV15 to TRBJ1-5, with 9 bases matching TRBD1. CDR3 nucleotides: TGTGCCACCAGCAAGAACCGGGACAGGGTAGGTCAGCCCCAGCATTTT. As protein: CATSKNRDRVGQPQHF.